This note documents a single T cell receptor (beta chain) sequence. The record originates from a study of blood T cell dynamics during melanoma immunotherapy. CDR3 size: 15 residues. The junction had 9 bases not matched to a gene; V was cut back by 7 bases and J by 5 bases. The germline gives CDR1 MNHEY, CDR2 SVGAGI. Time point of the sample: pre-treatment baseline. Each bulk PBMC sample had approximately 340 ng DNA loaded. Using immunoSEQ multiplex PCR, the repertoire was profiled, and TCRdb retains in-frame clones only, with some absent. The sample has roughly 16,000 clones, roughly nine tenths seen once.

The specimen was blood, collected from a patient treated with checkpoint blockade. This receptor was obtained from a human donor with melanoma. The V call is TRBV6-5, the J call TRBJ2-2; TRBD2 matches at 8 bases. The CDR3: CASTPRGAWTGELFF. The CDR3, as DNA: TGTGCCAGCACCCCGCGGGGGGCTTGGACCGGGGAGCTGTTTTTT.